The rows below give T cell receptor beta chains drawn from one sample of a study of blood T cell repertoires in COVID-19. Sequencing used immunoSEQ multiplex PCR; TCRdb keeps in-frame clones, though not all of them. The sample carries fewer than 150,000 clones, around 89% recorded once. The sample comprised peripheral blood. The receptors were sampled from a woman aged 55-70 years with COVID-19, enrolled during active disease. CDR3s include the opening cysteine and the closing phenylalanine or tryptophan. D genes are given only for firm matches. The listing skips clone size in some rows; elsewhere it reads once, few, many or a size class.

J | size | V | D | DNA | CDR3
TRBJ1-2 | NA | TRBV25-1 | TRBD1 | TGTGCCAGCAGTCCTCTCCCGCACAGGGGCTCAACCTATGGCTACACCTTC | CASSPLPHRGSTYGYTF
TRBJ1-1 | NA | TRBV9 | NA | TGTGCCAGCAGCCCTATAGGGAGCACTGAAGCTTTCTTT | CASSPIGSTEAFF
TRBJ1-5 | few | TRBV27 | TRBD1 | TGTGCCAGCACTCAGACCGGGACAGGAGGCGGCCAGCCCCAGCATTTT | CASTQTGTGGGQPQHF
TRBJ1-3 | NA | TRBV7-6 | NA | TGTGCCAGCAGCTTAAGTCTTTGGACAGCCCCACGGGGCTCTGGAAACACCATATATTTT | CASSLSLWTAPRGSGNTIYF
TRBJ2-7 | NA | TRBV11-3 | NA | TGTGCCAGCAGCTTTGGCGTGGGAGGCGAGCAGTACTTC | CASSFGVGGEQYF
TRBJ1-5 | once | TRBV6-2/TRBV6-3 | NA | TGTGCCAGCAGTTACGTCAGAAATCAGCCCCAGCATTTT | CASSYVRNQPQHF
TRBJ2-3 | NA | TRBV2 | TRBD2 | TGTGCCAGCAGTGATGGGAGGGGTACGCAGTATTTT | CASSDGRGTQYF
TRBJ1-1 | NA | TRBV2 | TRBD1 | TGTGCCAGCAGTGTACCCCGGGACAGGGAGCTGAACACTGAAGCTTTCTTT | CASSVPRDRELNTEAFF
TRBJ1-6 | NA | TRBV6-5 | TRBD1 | TGTGCCAGCAGCCGGGACAGATGGAATTCACCCCTCCACTTT | CASSRDRWNSPLHF
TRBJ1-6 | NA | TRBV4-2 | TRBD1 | TGTGCCAGCAGCCCGGGACAGGGTAATTCACCCCTCCACTTT | CASSPGQGNSPLHF
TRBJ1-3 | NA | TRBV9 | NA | TGTGCCAGCAGCGTGGGGGGTTCTCCCTACTCTGGAAACACCATATATTTT | CASSVGGSPYSGNTIYF
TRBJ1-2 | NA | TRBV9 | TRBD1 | TGTGCCAGCAGCGTGGGACAGGGGGCCTACACCTTC | CASSVGQGAYTF
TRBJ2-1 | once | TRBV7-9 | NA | TGTGCCAGCAGCTTATCCTCTAGGGAGCAGTTCTTC | CASSLSSREQFF
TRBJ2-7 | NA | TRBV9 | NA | TGTGCCAGCAGCGAAGCCGGACAGTCCTACGAGCAGTACTTC | CASSEAGQSYEQYF
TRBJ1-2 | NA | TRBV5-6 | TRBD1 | TGTGCCAGCAGCTATAGGACAGGTTGGGATGGCTACACCTTC | CASSYRTGWDGYTF